This T cell receptor (beta chain) was recovered during a study of vaccination and CD4 T cells after COVID-19 (dated by TCRdb to between 2021 and 2024). About the study as a whole: In the convalescent cohort there were six males and four females, among whom were two Hispanic individuals, seven Caucasians, two Asians and one multiracial person. Each participant got two doses of either the Pfizer-BioNTech BNT162b2 vaccine (n=8) or the Moderna mRNA-1273 vaccine (n=2). Post-COVID blood samples were collected from convalescent patients a median of approximately 100 days after diagnosis, with a range of roughly 30 to 170 days. The time from the second vaccine dose to post-vaccine blood sampling had a median of roughly 70 days and ranged from about 12 to 241 days. The cultures were stimulated with overlapping spike peptide pools from SARS-CoV-2 and from the common cold coronaviruses HCoV-NL63, HCoV-OC43 and HCoV-229E. In control cultures, a CEFX viral epitope pool was used as positive control, an HIV-1 Nef peptide pool was used as negative control, or no peptide was added. The spike-specific CD4+ TCR repertoire was compared before and after mRNA vaccination in over 9 COVID-19 convalescent patients and a handful of infection-naive healthy vaccine recipients. Study-level results and caveats: An increase in the median number of SARS-CoV-2-reactive clonotypes from approximately 20 after infection to 38 after vaccination was observed, but the change was not found to be significant. Of the vaccine-specific clones in convalescent patients, 304 of 307, or nearly all, reacted only to SARS-CoV-2 spike and did not cross-react with common cold coronaviruses. Among convalescent patients, a median around 86% of the SARS-CoV-2-reactive clones seen after vaccination appeared only after vaccination, which suggests priming specific to the vaccine. The study included relatively few convalescent patients and did not analyze early timepoints after natural infection.

This specimen's treatment or condition label, interpreted: roughly 10-day PBMC culture with coronavirus spike peptide pools or control peptides (ViraFEST assay). The study used the ViraFEST assay, which expanded antigen-specific T cells with peptide pools and then identified expanded clonotypes by TCR sequencing. Healthy vaccine recipients had no prior SARS-CoV-2 infection, confirmed by negative nucleocapsid antibody tests before and after vaccination. Each well held millions of PBMCs cultured with roughly 10 ug/ml peptide pools in IMDM containing approximately 5% human AB serum and 7.5 to 10 IU/ml IL-2. On days 3 and 7, half of the culture medium was replaced with fresh IL-2-containing medium. Once the cells had been in culture for about 10 days, the EasySep CD4+ T cell isolation kit was used to isolate CD4+ T cells by negative selection. Ficoll-Paque Plus gradient centrifugation was used to isolate PBMCs from whole blood, and the isolated PBMCs were then either used fresh or cryopreserved at -140C. Triplicate wells were generally used for each culture condition.

For this clonotype: Its antigen is still unknown. No base quality values were provided; no much bigger clone lies one nucleotide off.

Including cysteine and phenylalanine, the CDR3 has 14 amino acids. The sequence is cut down to CDR3 DNA, 42 bases in frame from base 1. V and J lose 3 bases and 1 base, and a span of 10 bases separates them. Sequences KGHSH (CDR1) and LQKENI (CDR2) are obtained from the germline V gene. Library construction relied on PCR. TCR sequencing of DNA from cultured CD4+ T cells used the Oncomine TCR Beta short-read assay at the Johns Hopkins FTIC core. The QIAamp micro DNA kit was used to extract genomic DNA from the cultured CD4+ T cells. Oncomine TCR Beta libraries from cultured CD4+ T cells were pooled with unique dual indexes and sequenced on an Illumina iSeq 100. On the study's bioinformatics: Non-productive sequences were removed, and CDR3s not starting with C, not ending with F or W, or shorter than 7 amino acids were discarded. Antigen-specific clonotypes were identified using the MANAFEST web application through comparison of peptide-stimulated wells with reference and other culture wells. To be called positive, a clone needed an FDR below 0.05, an odds ratio above 5, and a productive frequency above 0.1% in at least two of three replicate wells. A clonotype was classed as cross-reactive if the clonotype showed significant expansion both in SARS-CoV-2 spike wells and in at least one common cold coronavirus spike condition. CDR3 homology was assessed with Levenshtein distances (stringdist) and unrooted phylogenetic trees (ape) in R version 3.6.1. TCRdb passed the public sequencing reads through fastp at Q25 and MiXCR, retaining productive beta sequences. A single entry per CDR3 protein holds the most common genes and DNA from its merged rows. These V and J calls originate from TCRdb's pipeline instead of the authors' own analysis. Across this sample there are 12,000 or so distinct CDR3 sequences, with 20% to 25% seen only once. The ten largest clones take up roughly 14% of the sample.

This chain joins TRBV18 to TRBJ2-7; the D gene lacks a confident call. The receptor was isolated from a human donor who received a COVID-19 vaccine. This specimen consisted of CD4+ T cells from blood, cultured in vitro, obtained before SARS-CoV-2 vaccination. The CDR3 sequence is CASSPGRRSYEQYF. The DNA sequence reads TGTGCCAGCTCACCGGGCCGTCGGTCCTACGAGCAGTACTTC.